Below are 14 T cell receptor beta chains sequenced from a single sample in a study of blood T cells in healthy people across ages. The second PCR ran roughly 6 to 11 cycles with a sample-barcoded 5' primer and J-beta primers. TCRdb redid the calling of the 5' RACE reads with MiXCR, one entry per CDR3 protein. The sample shows hundreds of thousands of distinct CDR3 sequences, 55% to 70% of them seen only once. The sample was blood. The receptors shown here come from a man younger than 40 in good health.

This clonotype was seen more than once but under ten times. This chain links TRBV7-2 with TRBJ2-1; D gene ambiguous. V gave up 5 bases and J gave up 6 bases, with 20 bases separating them. Per the germline V gene, CDR1 is SGHTA and CDR2 is FQGNSA. CDR3 length: 16 residues. CDR3 in amino acids: CASSPSSVRSSNEQFF. The CDR3 nucleotides are TGTGCCAGCAGCCCATCTAGTGTACGGTCGTCCAATGAGCAGTTCTTC.

The chain employs TRBV20-1 and TRBJ2-1; 10 bases line up with TRBD1. From germline, CDR1 is DFQATT and CDR2 SNEGSKA (reference sequence). The length of the CDR3 is 16 residues. With 2 bases clipped from V and 7 bases from J, the junction kept 11 bases outside the gene matches. CDR3 in DNA: TGCAGTGCTAGAACCGGGGACAGGGGCGGGATAAATGAGCAGTTCTTC. Translation gives CSARTGDRGGINEQFF.

The table lists this clonotype with a count of one. The CDR3 loop is CASSPSRGNYEQYF. The CDR3 DNA sequence: TGCGCCAGCAGCCCCTCACGGGGGAACTACGAGCAGTACTTC. The gene calls are TRBV4-3 and TRBJ2-5; tentatively, D is TRBD2 (6 bases). The J call may be faulty, since TRBJ2-7 better matches the DNA end. Germline assignment: CDR1 LGHNA and CDR2 YSLEER. CDR3 length equals 14 residues.

The J gene is TRBJ2-5, the V gene TRBV7-9; D is ambiguous. CDR1 SEHNR and CDR2 FQNEAQ come from the germline V gene (reference sequence). There are 17 residues in the CDR3. V lost 5 bases, J lost 0 bases, and 19 bases lay in between. CDR3 nucleotides: TGTGCCAGCAGCCTACCTAGAGACGGCGAGTACCAAGAGACCCAGTACTTC. Its translation is CASSLPRDGEYQETQYF.

J is TRBJ2-3 and V is TRBV6-1; 7 bases are shared with TRBD2. The germline gives CDR1 MNHNS, CDR2 SASEGT. The CDR3 has 14 amino acids. V dropped 8 bases and J dropped 4; count of bases not matched to a gene: 9. DNA of the CDR3: TGTGCCAGCGCCAGCGGGATAGAGGCAGATACGCAGTATTTT. It specifies CASASGIEADTQYF.

The chain combines TRBV21-1 with TRBJ2-7. TRBV21-1 is flagged as a pseudogene. The CDR3 runs 18 residues. CDR3 loop: CASSKRKVGDRDSYEQYF. The CDR3 nucleotides read TGTGCCAGCAGCAAAAGGAAGGTCGGTGACCGAGACTCCTACGAGCAGTACTTC.

As DNA, the CDR3 is TGCGCCAGCAGCTTGGTCGGGGCATTACGAGAGACCCAGTACTTC. It encodes CASSLVGALRETQYF. The chain employs TRBV5-1 and TRBJ2-7, with D tentatively TRBD1 or TRBD2 (5 bases each). The J call may be faulty, since TRBJ2-5 better matches the DNA end. Germline loops: CDR1 SGHRS, CDR2 YFSETQ. This CDR3 comprises 15 residues.

This clonotype occurred a few times. CDR3: CASTSARANEQFF. CDR3 bases: TGTGCCAGCACATCCGCCCGAGCCAATGAGCAGTTCTTC. The chain is built from TRBV7-2 and TRBJ2-1, with D unresolved. Per the germline V gene, CDR1 is SGHTA and CDR2 is FQGNSA. The CDR3 totals 13 residues. V was clipped by 7 bases and J by 6 bases, with 13 bases between them.

The chain carries TRBV2 and TRBJ1-5; D might be TRBD1 (5 bases). This CDR3 region has 15 residues. V was clipped by 4 bases and J by 4 bases, with 14 bases between them. Germline loops: CDR1 SNHLY, CDR2 FYNNEI. CDR3 DNA: TGTGCCAGCAGTGGCAGTTCGAGGGGAAATCAGCCCCAGCATTTT. Its translation is CASSGSSRGNQPQHF.

This clonotype occurred many times. The chain is built from TRBV9 and TRBJ2-7, with TRBD2 matching over 7 bases. Germline CDR1 is SGDLS and CDR2 is YYNGEE. The CDR3 has 14 residues. The ends lost 0 bases at V and 5 bases at J; junction bases unmatched: 5. CDR3 protein: CASSVGGGPNEQYF. The CDR3 DNA reads TGTGCCAGCAGCGTAGGGGGAGGGCCGAACGAGCAGTACTTC.

The V and J genes are TRBV27 and TRBJ2-1; maybe TRBD1 (5 bases). Trimming shortened V by 2 bases and J by 6 bases, and 11 bases separated the two germline ends. The CDR3 spans 14 residues. Looked up from germline, CDR1 is MNHEY and CDR2 is SMNVEV (reference sequence). CDR3 sequence reads: CASSLKGPSNEQFF. In DNA, the CDR3 is TGTGCCAGCAGTTTAAAGGGGCCTTCCAATGAGCAGTTCTTC.

J is TRBJ2-5 and V is TRBV12-3 or TRBV12-4; no clear D gene. V lost 4 bases to trimming and J lost 5 bases, with 11 bases between them. This CDR3 is 13 amino acids long. Here the CDR3 reads CASSSAGSETQYF. CDR3 coding DNA: TGTGCCAGCAGTTCGGCAGGTTCGGAGACCCAGTACTTC.

The V call is TRBV6-2 or TRBV6-3, the J call TRBJ2-6; 7 bases fit TRBD1. Germline CDR1 and CDR2: MNHEY and SVGEGT. With 6 bases clipped from V and 0 bases from J, the junction kept 11 bases outside the gene matches. The CDR3 sequence is 18 residues long. The CDR3 reads CASRLLGTARSGANVLTF. The CDR3 region has the DNA TGTGCCAGCAGACTACTGGGGACAGCTCGCTCTGGGGCCAACGTCCTGACTTTC.

This chain links TRBV7-8 with TRBJ2-3, with 13 bases matching TRBD2. Trimming took 4 bases from V and 5 from J; bases not matched to a gene: 9. Germline V gene lookup returns CDR1 SGHVS and CDR2 FQNEAQ. The CDR3 is 17 amino acids. CDR3 nucleotides: TGTGCCAGCAGCTCTCATCGACTAGCGGGGGGAGTAGATACGCAGTATTTT. Its protein is CASSSHRLAGGVDTQYF.